A single sample is the source of the 14 T cell receptor beta chains below, sequenced in a study of CD8+CD57+ T cells in acquired aplastic anemia. The template used for profiling TCR beta VDJ and CDR3 was genomic DNA. TCRdb called the reads again in MiXCR, with one record for every CDR3 protein. The sample carries over 150,000 distinct CDR3 sequences, around 60% recorded once. Patients picked for sequencing had shown CD8+CD57+ cell expansion detected by flow cytometry. The sequenced sample consisted of sorted CD4+, CD8+, or CD8+CD57+ T cells (not recorded which) from PBMCs. Receptors were obtained from a human donor with aplastic anemia.

At least ten counts were recorded for this clonotype. The gene calls are TRBV19 and TRBJ1-6; the D gene is possibly TRBD1 (6 bases). Germline lookup yields CDR1 LNHDA and CDR2 SQIVND (reference sequence). The CDR3 covers 15 residues. V was cut by 5 bases and J by 7 bases, with 15 bases left in between. CDR3 in amino acids: CASSLTWGQNSPLHF. CDR3 bases: TGTGCCAGTAGTCTCACCTGGGGACAAAATTCACCCCTCCACTTT.

The genes are TRBV2 and TRBJ2-1, with D maybe TRBD1 (6 bases). Trimming took off 7 bases at V and 4 bases at J, with 20 bases between the two ends. From germline, CDR1 is SNHLY and CDR2 FYNNEI. The CDR3 loop spans 16 amino acids. In DNA, the CDR3 is TGTGCCAGCATGGGGGTAGGGGGATCACAATACAATGAGCAGTTCTTC. It yields the protein CASMGVGGSQYNEQFF.

Points on this clonotype: At one end, the junction sequence differs from germline, possibly due to a read error. The chain recombines TRBV5-1 with TRBJ2-7, with 10 positions matching TRBD2. Germline V gene sequence: CDR1 SGHRS, CDR2 YFSETQ. The CDR3 covers 15 residues. DNA for the CDR3: TGCGCCAGCACCTTGGTCGGCCTAGCGGGAGACGGGCAGTACTTC. Encoded protein: CASTLVGLAGDGQYF. The full variable domain, its missing parts supplied by reference TRBV5-1 and TRBJ2-7, is KAGVTQTPRYLIKTRGQQVTLSCSPISGHRSVSWYQQTPGQGLQFLFEYFSETQRNKGNFPGRFSGRQFSNSRSEMNVSTLELGDSALYLCASTLVGLAGDGQYFGPGTRLTVT.

There are a few counts of this clonotype. The chain carries TRBV29-1 and TRBJ1-1, with no clear D. Per germline, CDR1 SQVTM and CDR2 ANQGSEA. V was clipped by 1 base and J by 11 bases, with 11 bases between them. The CDR3 has 11 amino acids. As DNA, the CDR3 is TGCAGCGTTGAAGTGTCTTCGGGCGCTTTCTTT. Protein: CSVEVSSGAFF.

This chain joins TRBV5-8 and TRBJ2-3, with 11 bases identical to TRBD2. With 3 bases clipped from V and 4 bases from J, the junction kept 10 bases outside the gene matches. The germline V gene has CDR1 SGHTS and CDR2 YDEGEE. This CDR3 has 17 residues. The CDR3: CASSSGTSGGGADTQYF. The DNA for the CDR3 is TGTGCCAGCAGCTCCGGGACTAGCGGAGGTGGGGCAGATACGCAGTATTTT.

This clonotype was seen just once. The CDR3 is CASTETNTEAFF. For the CDR3, the DNA is TGTGCCAGCACGGAAACGAACACTGAAGCTTTCTTT. The V call is TRBV7-9, the J call TRBJ1-1; D call uncertain. Germline values: CDR1 SEHNR, CDR2 FQNEAQ (reference sequence). The V and J ends lost 7 bases and 1 base respectively, with 7 bases between them. CDR3 size: 12 residues. Supplemented by reference TRBV7-9 and TRBJ1-1, the full variable domain reads DTGVSQNPRHKITKRGQNVTFRCDPISEHNRLYWYRQTLGQGPEFLTYFQNEAQLEKSRLLSDRFSAERPKGSFSTLEIQRTEQGDSAMYLCASTETNTEAFFGQGTRLTVV.

This sequence joins TRBV20-1 and TRBJ1-2; 8 positions match TRBD1. The junction had 4 bases not matched to a gene; V was cut back by 6 bases and J by 1 base. Per germline, CDR1 DFQATT and CDR2 SNEGSKA (reference sequence). CDR3 length equals 13 residues. The CDR3 nucleotides are TGCAGTGCCACCGACAGGGGTAACTATGGCTACACCTTC. This codes for CSATDRGNYGYTF.

The chain recombines TRBV28 with TRBJ1-1; D gene unclear. The V end was cut by 3 bases, the J end by 6 bases, with 11 bases between. CDR1 MDHEN and CDR2 SYDVKM come from the germline V gene. The CDR3 extends over 13 amino acids. The CDR3: CASSFWGTAEAFF. As DNA, the CDR3 is TGTGCCAGCAGTTTCTGGGGAACCGCTGAAGCTTTCTTT.

On this clonotype itself: It is likely a read error, because the conserved phenylalanine at the end of the CDR3 is missing. The chain links TRBV29-1 to TRBJ1-1; TRBD1 matches at 7 bases. The CDR3 has 11 amino acids. CDR1 is SQVTM, CDR2 ANQGSEA, per germline. J gave up 9 bases and V 6 bases, and 7 bases lay outside the gene matches. The CDR3 nucleotides read TGCAGCGTCGACAGGGAGGTAAAAGCTTTCCTT. Translated: CSVDREVKAFL.

This clonotype was picked up one time. The V and J genes are TRBV15 and TRBJ2-7, with D possibly matching TRBD1 (6 bases). This CDR3 region has 14 residues. Deletions cut 0 bases from V and 5 bases from J, with 11 bases between. CDR1 is LNHNV and CDR2 is YYDKDF in the germline V gene (reference sequence). CDR3 sequence reads: CATSRETGGDEQYF. As DNA, the CDR3 is TGTGCCACCAGCAGAGAGACAGGTGGCGACGAGCAGTACTTC.

In its sample, this clonotype was seen many times. The chain combines TRBV6-6 with TRBJ1-2; D uncertain. Deletions cut 3 bases from V and 0 bases from J, with 14 bases between. The CDR3 contains 16 residues. Germline V gene lookup returns CDR1 MNHNY and CDR2 SVGAGI (reference sequence). The CDR3 spells CASSYIQKQANYGYTF. The CDR3 DNA follows: TGTGCCAGCAGTTATATCCAGAAGCAAGCTAACTATGGCTACACCTTC.

This clonotype was observed many times. The rearrangement links TRBV10-3 to TRBJ1-1; 7 positions agree with TRBD1. Germline V lookup: CDR1 ENHRY, CDR2 SYGVKD. Losses at the gene ends were 3 bases for V and 1 base for J; bases not matched to a gene: 5. The CDR3 loop spans 15 amino acids. The CDR3 here is CAISESGGRNTEAFF. The CDR3 nucleotides are TGTGCCATCAGTGAATCAGGGGGAAGGAACACTGAAGCTTTCTTT.

This clonotype occurred many times. V gene TRBV15 combines with J gene TRBJ1-3; 8 bases map to TRBD1. V gave up 0 bases and J gave up 3 bases; unmatched junction bases: 7. There are 17 residues in the CDR3. From germline, CDR1 is LNHNV and CDR2 YYDKDF (reference sequence). CDR3 residues: CATSRDSVDRVGNTIYF. The CDR3 coding sequence is TGTGCCACCAGCAGAGATTCGGTGGACAGGGTTGGAAACACCATATATTTT.

The chain is built from TRBV7-6 and TRBJ1-6; 9 nucleotides match TRBD1. After removal of 1 base from V and 9 bases from J, the junction contained 1 base not matched to a gene. Germline-derived CDR1 and CDR2 are SGHVS and FNYEAQ. This CDR3 spans 14 amino acids. CDR3 DNA: TGTGCCAGCAGCTTAGGACAGGGGGTTTCACCCCTCCACTTT. This gives the protein CASSLGQGVSPLHF.